This T cell receptor (beta chain) was profiled in a study of cytomegalovirus exposure and HLA in healthy donors. Study-level background: An earlier analysis found roughly 110 million unique TCR beta sequences from around 180 million T cells. Study-wide findings and caveats: In vitro work confirmed that three CMV-associated chains recognize CMV antigens. What was likely a sequencing artifact was a cluster of highly shared sequence variants.

Of note for this clone: Its antigen remains unidentified.

Germline lookup yields CDR1 PRHDT and CDR2 FYEKMQ (reference sequence). V lost 0 bases, J lost 2 bases, and 20 bases stayed unmatched. This CDR3 has 21 amino acids. Both 60 Vbeta primers and 13 Jbeta primers went into the PCR. Original handling: Counted up in a later analysis, unique TCR beta chains came to some 72 million, with roughly 11 million shared. Assay used: immunoSEQ multiplex PCR; TCRdb lists only in-frame clones, some missing. The DNA gave D and trimming, while V, J and clone size come from that table. The sample lists roughly 86,000 clones, about two thirds seen once, with about 8% in the top ten.

V usage is TRBV13 and J usage is TRBJ2-3; TRBD2 matches at 7 bases. Sequences were obtained from PBMCs. The receptor comes from a man between 60 and 70 years old in good health and CMV-seronegative. CDR3 amino acids: CASSLGTRRQRGSSDTDTQYF. For the CDR3, the DNA is TGTGCCAGCAGCTTAGGGACTAGGCGGCAGCGGGGATCCTCCGACACAGATACGCAGTATTTT.